Detailed here is one TCR beta chain. Reverse transcription of 0.5 to 1 ug RNA was performed with random hexamers. TCRdb reanalysed the immunoSEQ multiplex PCR reads using MiXCR and keeps one entry per CDR3 protein. The data hold about 210,000 distinct CDR3 sequences, with 90% to 95% observed a single time. This record belongs to a study of CD8 T cells in Susac syndrome. Germline values: CDR1 LGHDT, CDR2 YNNKEL (reference sequence). This CDR3 has 13 amino acids. V was trimmed by 1 base and J by 6 bases, leaving 7 bases between them. This receptor was identified in a human donor in good health. Sequenced: CD4+ T cells from PBMCs. The V gene is TRBV3-1, the J gene TRBJ2-1; no definite D call. The CDR3 region has the DNA TGTGCCAGCAGCCAAGGTGCTGTCAATGAGCAGTTCTTC. Its translation: CASSQGAVNEQFF.